This T cell receptor beta chain is from a study of identifying expanded T cells in peripheral blood. Libraries were prepared by immunoSEQ multiplex PCR; TCRdb keeps only in-frame clonotypes and omits some of them. The profile shows over 100,000 clones, less than 90% of them singletons. The CDR3 length is 16 residues. CDR1 and CDR2 from the germline V gene are SGDLS and YYNGEE. The V and J ends lost 0 bases and 2 bases respectively, with 13 bases between them. The chain couples TRBV9 to TRBJ2-3; D unclear. The sequencing sample was made of blood. This TCR derives from a person aged 18 to 75 in good health. The CDR3: CASSVAAGGFTDTQYF. In DNA, the CDR3 is TGTGCCAGCAGCGTAGCCGCAGGCGGATTCACAGATACGCAGTATTTT. The whole variable domain, remainder taken from reference TRBV9 and TRBJ2-3, is DSGVTQTPKHLITATGQRVTLRCSPRSGDLSVYWYQQSLDQGLQFLIQYYNGEERAKGNILERFSAQQFPDLHSELNLSSLELGDSALYFCASSVAAGGFTDTQYFGPGTRLTVL.